A single sample is the source of the 15 T cell receptor beta chains below, sequenced in a study of cytomegalovirus exposure and HLA in healthy donors. Method: immunoSEQ multiplex PCR; TCRdb's copy keeps in-frame clones and lacks some. The sample includes roughly 110,000 clones, 88% seen only once; the top ten take more than 1.5%. The sample taken for sequencing was PBMCs. These receptor sequences come from a woman in her late teens or twenties in good health and CMV-seropositive.

The rearrangement uses TRBV27 and TRBJ2-1, with TRBD1 matching 8 bases. Trimming removed 7 bases from V and 7 bases from J; junction bases left unmatched: 6. CDR1 and CDR2 from the germline V gene are MNHEY and SMNVEV (reference sequence). There are 13 residues in the CDR3. The chain's CDR3 is CASKRGQVNEQFF. The CDR3 DNA reads TGTGCCAGCAAGAGGGGACAGGTGAATGAGCAGTTCTTC.

The genes are TRBV5-3 and TRBJ2-7, with 8 bases lining up with TRBD2. TRBV5-3 is reported as an ORF; its role is uncertain. The CDR3 length is 15 residues. With V trimmed by 2 bases and J by 0 bases, 4 bases remained unmatched. Written as DNA, the CDR3 is TGTGCCAGAAGCTTAAAGCGGGGGCGCTCCTACGAGCAGTACGTC. This encodes CARSLKRGRSYEQYV.

The DNA for the CDR3 is TGTGCCAGTAGCTTACTAAACGGACCGGGGGATAGCGGCTACACCTTC. Translating gives CASSLLNGPGDSGYTF. The chain joins TRBV19 to TRBJ1-2; a weak D match, TRBD1 (5 bases). The CDR3 is made up of 16 amino acids. Between the trimmed V and J ends, which lost 6 bases and 8 bases, there was a span of 25 bases. Germline V gives CDR1 LNHDA, CDR2 SQIVND (reference sequence).

The chain couples TRBV11-2 to TRBJ2-3; weak D call: TRBD2 (6 bases). V dropped 5 bases and J dropped 6 bases, with 12 bases sitting between them. CDR3 length: 13 residues. From germline, CDR1 is SGHAT and CDR2 FQNNGV. Here the CDR3 reads CASSHAGGDTQYF. The DNA of the CDR3 is TGTGCCAGCAGCCATGCTGGGGGGGATACGCAGTATTTT.

The chain employs TRBV10-1 and TRBJ1-3; 12 bases match TRBD1. The germline gives CDR1 WNHNN, CDR2 SYGVQD (reference sequence). The CDR3 runs 21 residues. Trimming removed 0 bases from V and 4 bases from J; junction bases left unmatched: 16. The CDR3 sequence: CASSESKFRMGQGALGNTIYF. In nucleotides, the CDR3 is TGCGCCAGCAGTGAGTCGAAGTTTCGAATGGGACAGGGGGCGTTGGGAAACACCATATATTTT.

V gene TRBV11-2 combines with J gene TRBJ2-7, with TRBD2 matching 12 bases. CDR3 length: 17 residues. V was pared by 4 bases and J by 0 bases, with 7 bases of the junction left unmatched. Germline V gene lookup returns CDR1 SGHAT and CDR2 FQNNGV. The CDR3 sequence is CASSYGLAGPLSYEQYF. DNA of the CDR3: TGTGCCAGCAGCTACGGACTAGCGGGGCCACTCTCCTACGAGCAGTACTTC.

Comment on this clone: Relative to the germline gene, one junction end is altered; a read error may explain this. The rearrangement links TRBV6-5 to TRBJ1-2; 9 nucleotides align to TRBD1. The CDR3 has 15 residues. Germline V lookup: CDR1 MNHEY, CDR2 SVGAGI. The CDR3 bases are TGTGCCAGCAGCTCTCTCCCTTTGGGGCGGACAGGGGAGCGCTTC. The encoded protein is CASSSLPLGRTGERF.

This clone was observed a few times. A read error may produce the germline difference seen at one junction end. CDR3 loop: CASSLDPGTGELFF. CDR3 bases: TGTGCTAGCAGCTTAGACCCCGGCACCGGGGAGCTGTTTTTT. The chain is built from TRBV7-7 and TRBJ2-2, with unresolved D. This CDR3 spans 14 amino acids. CDR1 SSHAT and CDR2 FNYEAQ come from the germline V gene (reference sequence).

The chain carries TRBV11-2 and TRBJ2-2; 7 nucleotides match TRBD2. After removal of 5 bases from V and 5 bases from J, the junction contained 5 bases not matched to a gene. Per the germline V gene, CDR1 is SGHAT and CDR2 is FQNNGV. The CDR3 runs 14 residues. As DNA, the CDR3 is TGTGCCAGCAGCCCCGTGGGGGGGACCGGGGAGCTGTTTTTT. Translation: CASSPVGGTGELFF.

This chain connects TRBV7-2 to TRBJ1-2; 11 bases are shared with TRBD1. The CDR3 totals 14 residues. The trim removed 5 bases at V and 5 bases at J, leaving 4 bases unmatched. CDR1 SGHTA and CDR2 FQGNSA come from the germline V gene. CDR3 bases: TGTGCCAGCAGCCCCGGGACAGGGGGATATGGCTACACCTTC. The encoded protein is CASSPGTGGYGYTF.

The rearrangement links TRBV7-2 to TRBJ2-4, with D perhaps matching TRBD2 (6 bases). The germline V gene has CDR1 SGHTA and CDR2 FQGNSA. The CDR3 runs to 13 residues. The V end lost 5 bases, the J end lost 6 bases, and 11 bases lay between the germline ends. CDR3 in amino acids: CASSVRDSNIQYF. The DNA of the CDR3 is TGTGCCAGCAGCGTCCGGGACTCAAACATTCAGTACTTC.

The chain combines TRBV15 with TRBJ2-7; tentative D call: TRBD2 (6 bases). Trimming removed 0 bases at V and 4 bases at J, with 16 bases between. The CDR3 has 16 amino acids. Germline CDR1 is LNHNV and CDR2 is YYDKDF (reference sequence). This CDR3 is CATSREHGGIRYEQYF. DNA of the CDR3: TGTGCCACCAGCAGAGAACATGGGGGGATTAGGTACGAGCAGTACTTC.

The genes are TRBV7-8 and TRBJ1-4; 8 bases are a match to TRBD1. Germline V CDR1 and CDR2: SGHVS, FQNEAQ. The CDR3 has 14 amino acids. The V gene end was trimmed by 1 base and the J gene end by 8 bases; junction bases not matched to a gene: 3. The CDR3 spells CASSLGQGREKLFF. The CDR3 coding sequence is TGTGCCAGCAGCTTAGGACAGGGGAGGGAAAAACTGTTTTTT.

This sequence joins TRBV29-1 and TRBJ1-2; no definite D call. CDR1 and CDR2 from the germline V gene are SQVTM and ANQGSEA. The CDR3 is made up of 12 amino acids. V shed 6 bases and J shed 3 bases, with 11 bases lying between them. The CDR3 loop reads CSVFVADYGYTF. In DNA form, the CDR3 reads TGCAGCGTGTTTGTGGCAGACTATGGCTACACCTTC. The variable domain in full, completed from reference TRBV29-1 and TRBJ1-2, reads SAVISQKPSRDICQRGTSLTIQCQVDSQVTMMFWYRQQPGQSLTLIATANQGSEATYESGFVIDKFPISRPNLTFSTLTVSNMSPEDSSIYLCSVFVADYGYTFGSGTRLTVV.

The chain employs TRBV5-1 and TRBJ2-7, with 7 positions matching TRBD1. This CDR3 is 16 amino acids long. CDR1 SGHRS and CDR2 YFSETQ come from the germline V gene. V lost 7 bases and J lost 2; bases outside the gene matches: 15. The CDR3 coding sequence is TGCGCCAGCCCAACAAAATCGGGACAGCTTACCTACGAGCAGTACGTC. This codes for CASPTKSGQLTYEQYV.